Listed below are T cell receptor beta chains from one sample, sequenced in a study of T-cell reconstitution after alpha-beta-depleted transplantation in children. Each CDR3 protein is one row after TCRdb ran MiXCR on the PCR reads. The sample has hundreds of thousands of distinct CDR3 sequences; roughly a tenth are singletons. Sequencing was performed on PBMCs from the stem cell graft donor, taken from the stem cell graft. The origin of the receptors is a human donor who donated a stem cell graft to a child with acute myeloid leukemia. CDR3s include the opening cysteine and the closing phenylalanine or tryptophan. A D gene is named only where the DNA matches it firmly. The size of a clone is reported for some rows only, either as once, few or many, or as a class for expanded clones.

many,TRBJ2-3,NA,TRBV4-3,TGCGCCAGCAGCCAAGATGTTATAGGGCTAGTTGGCCGCACAGATACGCAGTATTTT,CASSQDVIGLVGRTDTQYF
few,TRBJ2-2,NA,TRBV2,TGTGCCAGCAGTGAAATAAATCCGGGGCCGGGCGGGGAGCTGTTTTTT,CASSEINPGPGGELFF
NA,TRBJ1-1,NA,TRBV28,TGTGCCAGCTATGGGGGAAAGATGAACACTGAAGCTTTCTTT,CASYGGKMNTEAFF
many,TRBJ1-1,NA,TRBV29-1,TGCAGCGTTGGGACTGACCTACCCACTGAAGCTTTCTTT,CSVGTDLPTEAFF
NA,TRBJ2-7,NA,TRBV20-1,TGCAGTGCTAGTTTGGGGTACTTCGAGCAGTACTTC,CSASLGYFEQYF
NA,TRBJ2-7,NA,TRBV20-1,TGCAGTGCTAGGGAATGGGGCGAGCAGTACTTC,CSAREWGEQYF
NA,TRBJ2-3,TRBD2,TRBV24-1,TGTGCCACCAGTGAAGGATTAGCGGGGAACACAGATACGCAGTATTTT,CATSEGLAGNTDTQYF
few,TRBJ1-5,NA,TRBV20-1,TGCAGTGCTAGAGATCTGGGACTGATTAGCAATCAGCCCCAGCATTTT,CSARDLGLISNQPQHF
many,TRBJ2-7,NA,TRBV9,TGTGCCAGCAGCGTAGCCTCTTTGGGCGACGAGCAGTACTTC,CASSVASLGDEQYF
few,TRBJ2-3,NA,TRBV5-1,TGCGCCAGCAGCCGAAGCGGTTACACAGATACGCAGTATTTT,CASSRSGYTDTQYF
NA,TRBJ2-3,NA,TRBV12-3/TRBV12-4,TGTGCCAGCAGTTTATATGGCGGAAGCACAGATACGCAGTATTTT,CASSLYGGSTDTQYF